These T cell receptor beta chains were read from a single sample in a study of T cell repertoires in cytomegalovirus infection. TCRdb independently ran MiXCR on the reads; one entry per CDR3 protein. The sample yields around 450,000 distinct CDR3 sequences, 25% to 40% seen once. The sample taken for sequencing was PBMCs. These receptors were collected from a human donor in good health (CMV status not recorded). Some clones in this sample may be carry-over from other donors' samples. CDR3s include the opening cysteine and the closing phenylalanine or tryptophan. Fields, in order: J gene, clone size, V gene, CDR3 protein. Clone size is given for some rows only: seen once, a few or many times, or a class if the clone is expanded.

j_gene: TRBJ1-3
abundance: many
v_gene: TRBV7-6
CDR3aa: CASSLDWGSAGNTIYF

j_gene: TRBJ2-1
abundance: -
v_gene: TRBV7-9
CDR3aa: CASSTMRGSYNEQFF

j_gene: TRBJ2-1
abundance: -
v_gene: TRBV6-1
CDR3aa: CASSLRLGYNEQFF

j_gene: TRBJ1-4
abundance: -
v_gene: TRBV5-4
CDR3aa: CASSSEDPGRRNEDNEKLFF

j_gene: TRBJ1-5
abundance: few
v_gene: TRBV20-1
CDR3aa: CSAKEIRGAGAQHF

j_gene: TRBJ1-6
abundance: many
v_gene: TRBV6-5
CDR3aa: CASSYYYNSPLHF

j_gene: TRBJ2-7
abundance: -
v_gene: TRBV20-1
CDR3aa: CSARDQGGAHSYEQYF

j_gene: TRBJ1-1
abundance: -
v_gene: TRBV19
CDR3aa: CATHSGRENTEALF

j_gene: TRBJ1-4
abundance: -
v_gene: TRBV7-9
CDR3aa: CASSPHQATNEKLFF

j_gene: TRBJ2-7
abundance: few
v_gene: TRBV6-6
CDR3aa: CAGSKGEGYEQYF

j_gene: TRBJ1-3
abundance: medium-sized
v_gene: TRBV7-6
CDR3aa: CASSLADTWPRNTIYF

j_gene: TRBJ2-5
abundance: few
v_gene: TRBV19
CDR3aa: CASSIGSGGGETQYF

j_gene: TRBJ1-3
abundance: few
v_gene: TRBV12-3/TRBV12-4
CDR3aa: CASRDRGLPGNTIYF

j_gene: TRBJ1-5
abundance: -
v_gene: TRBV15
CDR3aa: CSTSTATGSYSNQPQHF

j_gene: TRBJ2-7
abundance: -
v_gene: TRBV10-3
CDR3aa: CATLSTQGLAGSISYEQYF

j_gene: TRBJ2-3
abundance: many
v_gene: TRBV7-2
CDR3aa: CASSPHLRTDTQYF

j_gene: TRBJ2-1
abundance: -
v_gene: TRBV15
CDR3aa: CATSPEALAGPYNEQFF

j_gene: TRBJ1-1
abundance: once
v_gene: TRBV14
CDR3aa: CASSQTGRRTEAFF

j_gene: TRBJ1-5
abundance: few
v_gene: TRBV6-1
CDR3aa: CASRLGGADNQPQHF

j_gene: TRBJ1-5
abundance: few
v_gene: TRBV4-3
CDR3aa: CASSQGLLQPQHF

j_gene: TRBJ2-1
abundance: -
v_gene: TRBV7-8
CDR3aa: CDSSLAGGNEQFF

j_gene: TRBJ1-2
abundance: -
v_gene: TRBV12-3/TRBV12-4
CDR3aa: CASSAGTAGRGYTF

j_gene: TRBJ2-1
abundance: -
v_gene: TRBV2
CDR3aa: CASITADEQFF

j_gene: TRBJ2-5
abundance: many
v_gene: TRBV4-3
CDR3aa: CASSPRTQETQYF

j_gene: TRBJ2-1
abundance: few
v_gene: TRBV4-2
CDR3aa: CASSQDPLTSGGAHNEQFF

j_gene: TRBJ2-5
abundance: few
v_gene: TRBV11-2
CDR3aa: CASSQSTSLGTQYF

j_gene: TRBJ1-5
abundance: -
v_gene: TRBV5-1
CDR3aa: CASSPDGHSNQPQHF

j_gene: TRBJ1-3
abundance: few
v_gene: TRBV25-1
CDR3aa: CASSVSDYSGNTIYF

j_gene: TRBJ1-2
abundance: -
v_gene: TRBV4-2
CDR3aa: CASSQPTGVLPNYGYTF

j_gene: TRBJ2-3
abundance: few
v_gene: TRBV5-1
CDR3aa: CASSLDPSLGTDTQYF

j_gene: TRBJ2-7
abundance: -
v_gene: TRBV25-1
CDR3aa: CASSGLYRDRSYEQYF

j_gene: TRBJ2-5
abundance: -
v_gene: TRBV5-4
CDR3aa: CASSWGQGAIGETQYF

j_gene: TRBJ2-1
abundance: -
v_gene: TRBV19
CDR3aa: CACQMTGLLKDQFF

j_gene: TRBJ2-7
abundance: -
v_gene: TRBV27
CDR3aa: CASSSLGLAGLEQYF

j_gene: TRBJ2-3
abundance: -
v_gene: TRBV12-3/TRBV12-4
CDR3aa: CASSLIQSRDTQYF

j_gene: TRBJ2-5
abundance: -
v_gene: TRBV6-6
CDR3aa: CARKITSAALQETQYF

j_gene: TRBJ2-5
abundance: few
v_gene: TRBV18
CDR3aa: CASSPKQGQETQYF

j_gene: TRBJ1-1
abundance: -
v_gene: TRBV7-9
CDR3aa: CASSPFGVGLGTEAFF

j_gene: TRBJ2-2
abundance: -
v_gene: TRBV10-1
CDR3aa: CASCQGLNTGELFF

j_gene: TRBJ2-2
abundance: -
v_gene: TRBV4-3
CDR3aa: CASSQDVISGGAWNTGELFF

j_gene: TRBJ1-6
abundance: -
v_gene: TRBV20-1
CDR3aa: CSARKGTGRFSYNSPLHF

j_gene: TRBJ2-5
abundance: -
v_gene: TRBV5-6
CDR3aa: CASSLEGAGVGETQYF

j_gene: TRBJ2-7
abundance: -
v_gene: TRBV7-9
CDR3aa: CASSFSPGGALLFREQYF

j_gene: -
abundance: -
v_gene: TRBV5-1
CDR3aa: CGSSPPEKTYEQYF

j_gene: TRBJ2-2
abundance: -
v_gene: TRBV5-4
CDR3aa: CASSLDGSGHLAGELFF

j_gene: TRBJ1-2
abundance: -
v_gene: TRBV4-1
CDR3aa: CASSQEFSTKYGYTF

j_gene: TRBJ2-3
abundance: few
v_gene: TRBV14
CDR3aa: CASSPRAGGATDTQYF

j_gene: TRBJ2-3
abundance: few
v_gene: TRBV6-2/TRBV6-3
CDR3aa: CASSIPIAEASTDTQYF

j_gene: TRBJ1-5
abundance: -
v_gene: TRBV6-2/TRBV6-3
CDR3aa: CASGYSVITREQPQHF

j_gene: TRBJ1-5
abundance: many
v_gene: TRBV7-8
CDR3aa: CASSSNHQPQHF

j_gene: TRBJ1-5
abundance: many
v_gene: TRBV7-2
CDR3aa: CASSFSWAANQPQHF

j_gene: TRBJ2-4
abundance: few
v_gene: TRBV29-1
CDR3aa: CSVWGPGGNIQYF

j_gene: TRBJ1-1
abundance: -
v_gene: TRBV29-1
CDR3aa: CSAGQGDTEAFF

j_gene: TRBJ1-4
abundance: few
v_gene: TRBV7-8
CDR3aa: CASSLGDSPNEKLFF

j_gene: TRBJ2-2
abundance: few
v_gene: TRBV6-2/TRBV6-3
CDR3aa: CASTGVAVNTGELFF

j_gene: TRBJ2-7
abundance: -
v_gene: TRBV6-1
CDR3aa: CASTMKMGAVKYF

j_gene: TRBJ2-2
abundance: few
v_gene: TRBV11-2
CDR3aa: CASSPGTGRTGELFF

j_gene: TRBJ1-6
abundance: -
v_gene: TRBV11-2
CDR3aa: CAISLDYLNSPLHF

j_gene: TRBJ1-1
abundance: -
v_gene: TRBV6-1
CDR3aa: CASRWDRDSVDTEAFF

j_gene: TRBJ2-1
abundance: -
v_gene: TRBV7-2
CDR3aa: CASSLHKPMSYNEQFF